The 21 T cell receptor beta chains listed next were all sequenced from one sample in a study of OX40 agonist ivuxolimab in advanced cancers. Profiled with immunoSEQ multiplex PCR; TCRdb holds only in-frame clones, not every one. The repertoire holds about 93,000 clones, with 92% as singletons. This specimen was CD4+ or CD8+ T cells sorted from blood, taken in a trial of the OX40 agonist ivuxolimab. These receptors were obtained from an adult with an advanced solid tumor such as melanoma, head and neck, liver or kidney cancer.

The chain has TRBV7-8 and TRBJ2-7, with D tentatively TRBD1 or TRBD2 (5 bases each). With 2 bases removed from V and 0 bases from J, the gap between germline ends came to 11 bases. Germline V gives CDR1 SGHVS, CDR2 FQNEAQ. The CDR3 loop spans 15 amino acids. CDR3 sequence (DNA): TGTGCCAGCAGCTTAATTGAGGGGAGCTCCTACGAGCAGTACTTC. It yields the protein CASSLIEGSSYEQYF. The variable domain in full, with the rest retrieved from reference TRBV7-8 and TRBJ2-7, is GAGVSQSPRYKVAKRGQDVALRCDPISGHVSLFWYQQALGQGPEFLTYFQNEAQLDKSGLPSDRFFAERPEGSVSTLKIQRTQQEDSAVYLCASSLIEGSSYEQYFGPGTRLTVT.

This chain joins TRBV29-1 and TRBJ1-2, with D perhaps TRBD1 (6 bases). With 7 bases removed from V and 5 bases from J, the gap between germline ends came to 20 bases. Germline-derived CDR1 and CDR2 are SQVTM and ANQGSEA. This CDR3 has 14 residues. The CDR3 DNA reads as TGCAGCGCAGAGACCCCCGGGACACCTTATGGCTACACCTTC. This codes for CSAETPGTPYGYTF. Complete variable domain (other parts from reference TRBV29-1 and TRBJ1-2): SAVISQKPSRDICQRGTSLTIQCQVDSQVTMMFWYRQQPGQSLTLIATANQGSEATYESGFVIDKFPISRPNLTFSTLTVSNMSPEDSSIYLCSAETPGTPYGYTFGSGTRLTVV.

This chain joins TRBV19 and TRBJ1-5; possible D gene TRBD1, 5 bases. The V end lost 6 bases, the J end lost 0 bases, and 12 bases lay between the germline ends. Germline V CDR1 and CDR2: LNHDA, SQIVND (reference sequence). There are 15 residues in the CDR3. CDR3 residues: CASSPGLNSNQPQHF. The CDR3 DNA reads TGTGCCAGTAGCCCGGGACTGAATAGCAATCAGCCCCAGCATTTT.

The chain couples TRBV10-3 to TRBJ1-4; a weak D match, TRBD1 (6 bases). CDR3 length: 15 residues. Germline V CDR1 and CDR2: ENHRY, SYGVKD. Trimming left V 0 bases short and J 3 bases short, with 8 bases between. CDR3 protein: CAISESTGPNEKLFF. CDR3 nucleotide sequence: TGTGCCATCAGTGAGTCGACAGGCCCTAATGAAAAACTGTTTTTT.

The chain has TRBV18 and TRBJ1-1; tentative D call: TRBD1 (6 bases). The V and J ends lost 4 bases and 2 bases respectively, with 14 bases between them. The CDR3 sequence is 15 residues long. Germline V lookup: CDR1 KGHSH, CDR2 LQKENI. The CDR3 bases are TGTGCCAGCTCACAGGGGAGGGGGACCAACACTGAAGCTTTCTTT. This translates into CASSQGRGTNTEAFF.

CDR3 in amino acids: CASSVVGGGEKLFF. CDR3 nucleotides: TGTGCCAGCAGTGTAGTAGGTGGCGGTGAAAAACTGTTTTTT. The chain carries TRBV6-1 and TRBJ1-4; unclear D gene. Trimming removed 4 bases from V and 7 bases from J, with 13 bases in between. Germline CDR1 reads MNHNS; CDR2 reads SASEGT. This CDR3 comprises 14 residues.

The CDR3 loop reads CASQKRTGVVGEQYF. In DNA, the CDR3 is TGCGCCAGCCAGAAGCGGACAGGGGTGGTTGGGGAGCAGTACTTC. The chain couples TRBV5-1 to TRBJ2-7; the match to TRBD1 covers 9 bases. This CDR3 comprises 15 residues. The V gene's germline CDR1 is SGHRS and CDR2 YFSETQ. Losses at the gene ends were 7 bases for V and 7 bases for J; bases not matched to a gene: 15.

J is TRBJ2-5 and V is TRBV5-4; maybe TRBD1 (6 bases). The germline V gene has CDR1 SGHNT and CDR2 YYREEE (reference sequence). This CDR3 has 14 residues. V lost 5 bases, J lost 5 bases, and 16 bases lay in between. CDR3 bases: TGTGCCAGCAGTCTCGCAGGGGTCGGGGAGACCCAGTACTTC. Protein sequence: CASSLAGVGETQYF.

The J gene is TRBJ1-6, the V gene TRBV9; tentatively, D is TRBD1 (5 bases). V was shortened by 1 base and J by 7 bases, with 9 bases between the two germline ends. Germline V lookup: CDR1 SGDLS, CDR2 YYNGEE. The length of the CDR3 is 14 residues. The CDR3 bases are TGTGCCAGCAGCGTACGGACAACAAATTCACCCCTCCACTTT. As protein: CASSVRTTNSPLHF.

The rearrangement uses TRBV2 and TRBJ1-2, with 8 bases fitting TRBD1. V dropped 6 bases and J dropped 5; count of bases not matched to a gene: 5. Germline-derived CDR1 and CDR2 are SNHLY and FYNNEI. This CDR3 is built from 13 residues. CDR3 nucleotides: TGTGCCAGCAGCGGGACAGGCCGATATGGCTACACCTTC. This codes for CASSGTGRYGYTF.

This chain uses TRBV5-1 with TRBJ2-1; 11 bases are shared with TRBD2. V was clipped by 4 bases and J by 3 bases; unmatched bases: 6. The CDR3 runs 16 residues. Germline loops: CDR1 SGHRS, CDR2 YFSETQ. For the CDR3, the DNA is TGCGCCAGCAGCCGAGGACTAGCGGGTTTCTACAATGAGCAGTTCTTC. Translation: CASSRGLAGFYNEQFF.

The gene calls are TRBV6-1 and TRBJ2-7, with TRBD2 matching over 10 bases. Germline loops: CDR1 MNHNS, CDR2 SASEGT. The CDR3 is 15 amino acids. Losses at the gene ends were 5 bases for V and 3 bases for J; bases not matched to a gene: 7. The CDR3 region is CASSSTLAGLYEQYF. In DNA, the CDR3 is TGTGCCAGCAGTTCCACACTAGCGGGGCTCTACGAGCAGTACTTC.

The V call is TRBV9, the J call TRBJ2-5; TRBD2 aligns across 14 bases. The CDR3 spans 16 residues. Per the germline V gene, CDR1 is SGDLS and CDR2 is YYNGEE. The V segment lost 3 bases and the J segment 3 bases; nucleotides outside the gene matches: 4. The CDR3 DNA is TGTGCCAGCAGCGCCCTGGGACTAGCGGGAGAAGAGACCCAGTACTTC. Amino acids: CASSALGLAGEETQYF.

The V and J genes are TRBV5-1 and TRBJ2-2; D gene unclear. Trimming pared 2 bases from V and 1 base from J, leaving 6 bases between. The CDR3 sequence is 14 residues long. The germline CDR1 and CDR2 sequences are SGHRS and YFSETQ. CDR3 sequence reads: CASSFRVNTGELFF. CDR3 nucleotide sequence: TGCGCCAGCAGCTTTAGGGTGAACACCGGGGAGCTGTTTTTT. Drawing the rest from reference TRBV5-1 and TRBJ2-2, the complete variable domain is KAGVTQTPRYLIKTRGQQVTLSCSPISGHRSVSWYQQTPGQGLQFLFEYFSETQRNKGNFPGRFSGRQFSNSRSEMNVSTLELGDSALYLCASSFRVNTGELFFGEGSRLTVL.

For this clone: The junction differs from germline at one of its ends, possibly a read error. The gene calls are TRBV2 and TRBJ2-4, with D perhaps TRBD2 (5 bases). Looked up from germline, CDR1 is SNHLY and CDR2 is FYNNEI. CDR3 length: 16 amino acids. The CDR3: CASTEEVGSGKNIQYF. In nucleotides, the CDR3 is TGTGCCAGCACTGAAGAGGTGGGGAGCGGCAAAAACATTCAGTACTTC.

The chain links TRBV29-1 to TRBJ2-5; unclear D gene. The CDR3 covers 10 residues. Trimming left V 2 bases short and J 5 bases short, with 3 bases between. From germline, CDR1 is SQVTM and CDR2 ANQGSEA. CDR3: CSVEFETQYF. CDR3 bases: TGCAGCGTTGAATTCGAGACCCAGTACTTC.

The chain joins TRBV19 to TRBJ1-2; TRBD1 matches at 9 bases. Trimming at V came to 4 bases and at J to 6 bases, leaving 12 bases not matched to a gene. The CDR3 runs 16 residues. Germline V gene sequence: CDR1 LNHDA, CDR2 SQIVND (reference sequence). The CDR3 spells CASSTRQGDMSDGYTF. The DNA for the CDR3 is TGTGCCAGTAGTACGAGACAGGGGGATATGAGTGATGGCTACACCTTC.

The J gene is TRBJ1-1, the V gene TRBV29-1; the D is unclear. The V and J ends lost 8 bases and 0 bases respectively, with 10 bases between them. The CDR3 is 12 residues long. The germline V gene has CDR1 SQVTM and CDR2 ANQGSEA. The DNA for the CDR3 is TGCAGCACAGTCCCTCTGAACACTGAAGCTTTCTTT. Translation gives CSTVPLNTEAFF. Full variable domain (rest looked up from reference TRBV29-1 and TRBJ1-1): SAVISQKPSRDICQRGTSLTIQCQVDSQVTMMFWYRQQPGQSLTLIATANQGSEATYESGFVIDKFPISRPNLTFSTLTVSNMSPEDSSIYLCSTVPLNTEAFFGQGTRLTVV.

This chain joins TRBV28 and TRBJ2-5, with 10 bases matching TRBD2. Germline assignment: CDR1 MDHEN and CDR2 SYDVKM. V was pared by 2 bases and J by 3 bases, with 3 bases of the junction left unmatched. The CDR3 is 15 residues long. CDR3: CASSLPAGGEETQYF. CDR3 nucleotides: TGTGCCAGCAGTTTACCAGCGGGGGGGGAAGAGACCCAGTACTTC.

The chain has TRBV7-9 and TRBJ2-7, with D possibly being TRBD1 (6 bases). Germline values: CDR1 SEHNR, CDR2 FQNEAQ (reference sequence). This CDR3 has 13 amino acids. The ends were cut back, 5 bases at V and 6 bases at J, with 14 bases in the middle. The CDR3 protein is CASSPLRGGEQYF. The CDR3 region has the DNA TGTGCCAGCAGCCCCCTCAGGGGCGGCGAGCAGTACTTC.

The rearrangement uses TRBV6-1 and TRBJ2-7; the D gene is possibly TRBD2 (5 bases). Germline CDR1 reads MNHNS; CDR2 reads SASEGT. This CDR3 spans 12 amino acids. The ends were cut back, 6 bases at V and 5 bases at J, with 11 bases in the middle. The CDR3 DNA reads TGTGCCAGCAGGAAGGAGGTTGACGAGCAGTACTTC. This codes for CASRKEVDEQYF.